This TCR beta chain comes out of a study of T cell responses to AZD1222 COVID-19 vaccine. Overall study findings and caveats: Unmutated regions of variants are reportedly targeted by nearly half of spike-specific TCRs. A mostly white British donor set with more females was recruited, and clonal diversity was possibly underestimated. Baseline serology detected seropositivity in only six or seven AZD1222 recipients. Spike-specific TCR depth and breadth grew after two AZD1222 doses.

The table came from immunoSEQ multiplex PCR; TCRdb's copy has only in-frame clones and leaves some out. The sample lists around 99,000 clones, roughly 85% occurring once. The CDR3 is 13 amino acids. Germline CDR1 reads SGHDT; CDR2 reads YYEEEE. Trimming at V came to 4 bases and at J to 4 bases, leaving 3 bases not matched to a gene. For this clone: Its antigen is currently unknown.

The rearrangement uses TRBV5-6 and TRBJ1-1; TRBD1 agrees at 8 bases. The origin of this receptor is an adult who received the AZD1222 COVID-19 vaccine. Sequences were derived from peripheral blood, sampled 28 days after the second AZD1222 dose. The CDR3 region is CASSGQGGTEAFF. For the CDR3, the DNA is TGTGCCAGCAGCGGACAGGGTGGCACTGAAGCTTTCTTT.